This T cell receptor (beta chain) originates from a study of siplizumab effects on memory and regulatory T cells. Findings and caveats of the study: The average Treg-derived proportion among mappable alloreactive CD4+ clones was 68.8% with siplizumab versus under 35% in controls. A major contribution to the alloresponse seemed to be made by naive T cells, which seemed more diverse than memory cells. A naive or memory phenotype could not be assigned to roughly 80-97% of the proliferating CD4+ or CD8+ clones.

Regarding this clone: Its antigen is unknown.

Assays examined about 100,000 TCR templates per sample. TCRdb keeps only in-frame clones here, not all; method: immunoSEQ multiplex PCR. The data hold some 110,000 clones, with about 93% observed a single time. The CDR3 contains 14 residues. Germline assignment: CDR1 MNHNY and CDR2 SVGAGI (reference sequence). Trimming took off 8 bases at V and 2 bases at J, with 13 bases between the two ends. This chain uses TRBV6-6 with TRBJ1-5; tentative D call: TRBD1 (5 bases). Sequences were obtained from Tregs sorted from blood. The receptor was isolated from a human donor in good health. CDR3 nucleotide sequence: TGTGCCAGCGGTCGGGGCACGGGCAATCAGCCCCAGCATTTT. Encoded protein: CASGRGTGNQPQHF.